This record concerns one TCR beta chain sequence. This sample is part of a study of TIL therapy for anti-PD-1-resistant metastatic lung cancer. In the study overall: Median tumor PD-L1 proportion score was roughly 5.5%.

This was the immunoSEQ v3 assay. The method was immunoSEQ multiplex PCR; TCRdb's version includes in-frame clones alone and lacks a portion of them. This sample has some 57,000 clones, with about nine tenths found just once. Trimming took 1 base from V and 4 from J; bases not matched to a gene: 4. The CDR3 length is 15 residues. The germline gives CDR1 LGHDT, CDR2 YNNKEL (reference sequence). Time point given: pre-treatment sample, taken before nivolumab and TIL therapy. Enrollment ran from late 2017 to January 2020. This sequence joins TRBV3-1 (or the pseudogene TRBV3-2) and TRBJ2-5, with TRBD1 identical over 9 bases. The receptor was derived from a person aged 30 to 80 with non-small cell lung cancer. The sequencing used blood, collected at baseline. This CDR3 is CASSQADRGSETQYF. The CDR3 DNA follows: TGTGCCAGCAGCCAAGCCGACAGGGGGTCAGAGACCCAGTACTTC.